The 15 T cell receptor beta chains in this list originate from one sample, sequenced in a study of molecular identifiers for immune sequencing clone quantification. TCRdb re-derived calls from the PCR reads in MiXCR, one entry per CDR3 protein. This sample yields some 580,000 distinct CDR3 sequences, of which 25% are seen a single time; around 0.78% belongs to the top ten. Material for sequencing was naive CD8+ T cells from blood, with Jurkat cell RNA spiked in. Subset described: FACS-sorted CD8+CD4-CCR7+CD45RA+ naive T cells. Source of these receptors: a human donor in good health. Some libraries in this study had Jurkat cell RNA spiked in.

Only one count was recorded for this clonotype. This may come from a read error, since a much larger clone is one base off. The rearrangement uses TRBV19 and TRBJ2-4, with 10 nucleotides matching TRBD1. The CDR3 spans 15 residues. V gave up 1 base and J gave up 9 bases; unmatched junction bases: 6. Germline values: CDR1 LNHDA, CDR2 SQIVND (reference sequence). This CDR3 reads CASSIGQGANSIQYF. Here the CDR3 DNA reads TGTGCCAGTAGTATAGGACAGGGGGCGAATAGCATTCAGTACTTC.

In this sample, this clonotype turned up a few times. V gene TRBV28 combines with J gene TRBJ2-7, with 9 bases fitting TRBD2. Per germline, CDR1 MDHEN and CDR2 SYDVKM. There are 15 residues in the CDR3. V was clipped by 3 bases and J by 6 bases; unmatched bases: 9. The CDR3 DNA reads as TGTGCCAGCAGTTTGTTGGTAGCGGGAGTTGGCGAGCAGTACTTC. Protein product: CASSLLVAGVGEQYF. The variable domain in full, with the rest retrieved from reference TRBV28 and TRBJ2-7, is DVKVTQSSRYLVKRTGEKVFLECVQDMDHENMFWYRQDPGLGLRLIYFSYDVKMKEKGDIPEGYSVSREKKERFSLILESASTNQTSMYLCASSLLVAGVGEQYFGPGTRLTVT.

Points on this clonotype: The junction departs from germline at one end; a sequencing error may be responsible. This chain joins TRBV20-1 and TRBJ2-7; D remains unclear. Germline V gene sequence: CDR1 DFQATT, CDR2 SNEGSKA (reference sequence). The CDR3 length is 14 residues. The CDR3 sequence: CSARDPRTSYAQYF. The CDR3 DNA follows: TGCAGTGCTAGAGATCCCCGGACCTCCTACGCGCAGTACTTC.

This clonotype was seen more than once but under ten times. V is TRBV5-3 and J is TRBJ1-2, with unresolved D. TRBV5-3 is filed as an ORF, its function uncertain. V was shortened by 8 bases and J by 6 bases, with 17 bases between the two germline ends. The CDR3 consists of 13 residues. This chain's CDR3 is CASSPLEADGYTF. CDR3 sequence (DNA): TGTGCCAGCAGCCCCCTTGAAGCGGATGGCTACACCTTC.

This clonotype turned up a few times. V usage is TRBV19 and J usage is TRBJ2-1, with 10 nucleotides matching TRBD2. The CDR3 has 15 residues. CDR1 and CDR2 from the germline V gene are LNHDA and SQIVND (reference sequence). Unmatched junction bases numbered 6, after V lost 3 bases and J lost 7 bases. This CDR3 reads CASSMVLAGDNEQFF. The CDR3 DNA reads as TGTGCCAGTAGTATGGTCCTAGCGGGGGATAATGAGCAGTTCTTC.

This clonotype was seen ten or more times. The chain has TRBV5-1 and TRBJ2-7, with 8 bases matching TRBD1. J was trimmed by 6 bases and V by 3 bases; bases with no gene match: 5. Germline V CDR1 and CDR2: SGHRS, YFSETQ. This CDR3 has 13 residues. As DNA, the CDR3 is TGCGCCAGCAGCTCGGGACAGGCAGCCGAGCAGTACTTC. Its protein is CASSSGQAAEQYF.

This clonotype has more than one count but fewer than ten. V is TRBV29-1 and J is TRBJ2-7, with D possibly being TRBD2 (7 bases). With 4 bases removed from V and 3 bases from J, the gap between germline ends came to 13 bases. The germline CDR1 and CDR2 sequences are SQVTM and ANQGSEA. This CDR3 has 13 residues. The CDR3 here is CSVVGGAGYEQYF. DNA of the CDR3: TGCAGCGTTGTTGGGGGGGCAGGCTACGAGCAGTACTTC.

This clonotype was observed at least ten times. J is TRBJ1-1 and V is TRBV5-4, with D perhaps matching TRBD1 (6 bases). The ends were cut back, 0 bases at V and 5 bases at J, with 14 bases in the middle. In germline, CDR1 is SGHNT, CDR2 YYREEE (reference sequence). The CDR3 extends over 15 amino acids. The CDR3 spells CASSLVGGAGTEAFF. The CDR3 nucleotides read TGTGCCAGCAGCTTGGTAGGGGGGGCAGGTACTGAAGCTTTCTTT.

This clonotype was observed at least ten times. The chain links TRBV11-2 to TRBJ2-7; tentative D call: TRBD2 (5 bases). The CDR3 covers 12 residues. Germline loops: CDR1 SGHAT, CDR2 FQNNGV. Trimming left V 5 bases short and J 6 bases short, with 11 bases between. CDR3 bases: TGTGCCAGCAGCCAGACGGCGGGCGAGCAGTACTTC. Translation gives CASSQTAGEQYF. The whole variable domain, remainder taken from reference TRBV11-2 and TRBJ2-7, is EAGVAQSPRYKIIEKRQSVAFWCNPISGHATLYWYQQILGQGPKLLIQFQNNGVVDDSQLPKDRFSAERLKGVDSTLKIQPAKLEDSAVYLCASSQTAGEQYFGPGTRLTVT.

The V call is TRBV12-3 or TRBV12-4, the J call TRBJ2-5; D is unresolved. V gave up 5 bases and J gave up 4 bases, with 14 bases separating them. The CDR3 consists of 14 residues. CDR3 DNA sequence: TGTGCCAGCAGTATTCAAGTCGACGGAGAGACCCAGTACTTC. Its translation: CASSIQVDGETQYF.

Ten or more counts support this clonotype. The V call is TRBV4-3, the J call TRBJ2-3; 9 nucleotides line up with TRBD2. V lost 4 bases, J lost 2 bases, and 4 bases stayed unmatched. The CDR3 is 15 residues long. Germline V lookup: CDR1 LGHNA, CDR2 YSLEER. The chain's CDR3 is CASSPQRGATDTQYF. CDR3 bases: TGCGCCAGCAGCCCGCAGCGGGGGGCCACAGATACGCAGTATTTT.

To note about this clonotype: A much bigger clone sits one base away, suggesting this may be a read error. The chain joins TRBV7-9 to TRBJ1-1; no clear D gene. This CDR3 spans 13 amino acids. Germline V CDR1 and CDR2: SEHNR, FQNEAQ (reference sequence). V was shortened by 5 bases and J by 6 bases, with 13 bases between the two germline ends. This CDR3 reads CASSVVVEAEAFF. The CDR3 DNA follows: TGTGCCAGCAGCGTAGTAGTTGAGGCTGAAGCTTTCTTT.

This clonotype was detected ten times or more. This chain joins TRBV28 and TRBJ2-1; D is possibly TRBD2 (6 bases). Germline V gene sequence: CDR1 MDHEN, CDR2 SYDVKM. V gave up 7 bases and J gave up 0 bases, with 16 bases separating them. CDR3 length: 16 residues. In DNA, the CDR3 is TGTGCCAGCACTCCCGGAGGACTAAGCTCCTACAATGAGCAGTTCTTC. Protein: CASTPGGLSSYNEQFF.

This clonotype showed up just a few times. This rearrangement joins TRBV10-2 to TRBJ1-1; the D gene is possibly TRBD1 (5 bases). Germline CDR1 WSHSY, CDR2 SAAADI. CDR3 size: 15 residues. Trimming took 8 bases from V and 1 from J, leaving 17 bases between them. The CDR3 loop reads CASSFSGTKNTEAFF. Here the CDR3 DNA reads TGCGCCAGCTCCTTTTCCGGGACTAAGAACACTGAAGCTTTCTTT.

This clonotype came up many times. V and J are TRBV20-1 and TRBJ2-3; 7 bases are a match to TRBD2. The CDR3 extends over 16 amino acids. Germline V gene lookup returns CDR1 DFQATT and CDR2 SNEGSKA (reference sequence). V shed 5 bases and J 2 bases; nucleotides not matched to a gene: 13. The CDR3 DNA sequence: TGCAGTGCTCCGGTGGGGGGAGGGCCTTACACAGATACGCAGTATTTT. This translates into CSAPVGGGPYTDTQYF.